This record concerns one TCR beta chain sequence. Its specificity is not known. CDR3 length: 15 residues. Germline values: CDR1 LNHDA, CDR2 SQIVND (reference sequence). With 10 bases clipped from V and 4 bases from J, the junction kept 14 bases outside the gene matches. This sample stems from a study of graft-versus-host responses after intestinal transplantation. Turning to the study itself: Every transplant recipient was induced with anti-thymocyte globulin, then maintained on tacrolimus and steroids for about three years.

Produced via immunoSEQ multiplex PCR; TCRdb's table is partial and in-frame only. The sample has 9,500 to 15,000 clones, over 70% seen once. Broader study findings: Declines in HvG clones occurring early post-transplant were associated with peak circulating GvH clone levels. GvH clones were identified in recipient marrow, with some first appearing in ileum or blood.

Intraepithelial and lamina propria lymphocytes were isolated from graft specimens. This clonotype was obtained from a human patient who received an intestinal transplant, so some T cells may come from the graft donor. The sample in question was ileum tissue, obtained roughly 4.5 months after intestinal transplantation. The V call is TRBV19, the J call TRBJ2-3; 7 bases fit TRBD2. For the CDR3, the DNA is TGTGCCACCGCTTGGGGGGGGGTCGGACCAGATACGCAGTATTTT. Its translation is CATAWGGVGPDTQYF.